This is a list of T cell receptor beta chains from one sample in a study of blood T cell repertoires in COVID-19. Clones were read by immunoSEQ multiplex PCR, and TCRdb kept only the in-frame ones, dropping some. Here the sample spans roughly 200,000 clones, 80% to 90% being singletons. The sample taken for sequencing was peripheral blood. These receptors all come from a woman older than 75 with acute or convalescent COVID-19. The CDR3 runs from the conserved cysteine through the conserved F or W. D genes are given only for firm matches. Rows give clone size only sometimes, using once, few, many, or a class for an expanded clone.

j_call v_call clone_size d_call cdr3_aa cdr3_nt
TRBJ2-3 TRBV12-3/TRBV12-4 NA NA CASTRLDYTQYF TGTGCCAGCACCAGACTTGATTATACGCAGTATTTT
TRBJ1-2 TRBV30 NA TRBD1 CAWRTSGTAPGGYTF TGTGCCTGGAGGACATCGGGGACAGCTCCGGGTGGCTACACCTTC
TRBJ2-5 TRBV6-5 NA TRBD1 CASTPQGAETQYF TGTGCCAGCACCCCACAGGGGGCAGAGACCCAGTACTTC
TRBJ1-1 TRBV19 NA TRBD1 CASNPDRGNTEAFF TGTGCCAGTAACCCGGACAGGGGGAACACTGAAGCTTTCTTT
TRBJ2-5 TRBV13 NA NA CASSLGHEVATQYF TGTGCCAGCAGCTTAGGACATGAAGTTGCGACCCAGTACTTC
TRBJ2-2 TRBV29-1 NA TRBD1 CSAPGQGNTGELFF TGCAGCGCCCCGGGACAGGGGAACACCGGGGAGCTGTTTTTT
TRBJ2-1 TRBV2 NA NA CASITGASAVNNEQFF TGTGCCAGCATAACGGGAGCGTCTGCCGTCAACAATGAGCAGTTCTTC
TRBJ1-1 TRBV5-6 NA NA CASRRDFDTEAFF TGTGCCAGCAGACGGGATTTCGACACTGAAGCTTTCTTT
TRBJ1-1 TRBV7-2 once NA CASSQYLTGNTEAFF TGTGCCAGCAGCCAATATCTGACAGGGAACACTGAAGCTTTCTTT
TRBJ1-1 TRBV18 NA TRBD1 CASSLGQVLNTEAFF TGTGCCAGCTCACTCGGACAGGTCCTGAACACTGAAGCTTTCTTT
TRBJ2-1 TRBV7-9 NA NA CASSLGPGNEQFF TGTGCCAGCAGCTTAGGGCCGGGGAATGAGCAGTTCTTC
TRBJ2-7 TRBV27 NA TRBD2 CASSSSGTISYEQYF TGTGCCAGCAGTTCCTCCGGGACTATCTCCTACGAGCAGTACTTC
TRBJ2-1 TRBV5-5 NA TRBD2 CASSAGLAGVASYNEQFF TGTGCCAGCAGCGCGGGACTAGCGGGAGTCGCCTCCTACAATGAGCAGTTCTTC
TRBJ1-1 TRBV28 NA NA CASSSTGLSTEAFF TGTGCCAGCAGCTCCACAGGGTTAAGCACTGAAGCTTTCTTT
TRBJ2-3 TRBV7-6 NA TRBD2 CASSFAGLARAESQYF TGTGCCAGCAGCTTTGCGGGACTAGCGCGGGCGGAGTCGCAGTATTTT
TRBJ1-1 TRBV7-9 NA NA CASSLVDRYTEAFF TGTGCCAGCAGCTTAGTTGACAGATACACTGAAGCTTTCTTT
TRBJ1-2 TRBV7-2 NA NA CASSFRGGNDYGYTF TGTGCCAGCAGCTTCCGGGGGGGCAATGACTATGGCTACACCTTC
TRBJ1-3 TRBV18 few NA CASSPRYTELGTIYF TGTGCCAGCTCACCACGTTATACCGAACTTGGCACCATATATTTT
TRBJ1-4 TRBV7-2 few TRBD1 CASSPDRDSREKLFF TGTGCCAGCAGCCCAGACCGGGACAGCAGGGAAAAACTGTTTTTT
TRBJ2-7 TRBV7-8 NA TRBD2 CASSKGLAGSPYEQYF TGTGCCAGCAGCAAGGGACTAGCGGGTTCTCCCTACGAGCAGTACTTC
TRBJ2-1 TRBV11-2 NA TRBD2 CASSRAERGPYNEQFF TGTGCCAGCAGCCGGGCTGAGCGGGGCCCCTACAATGAGCAGTTCTTC
TRBJ2-7 TRBV4-2 NA TRBD1 CASSQAGQGAYEQYF TGTGCCAGCAGCCAAGCGGGACAGGGGGCCTACGAGCAGTACTTC
TRBJ2-7 TRBV9 NA TRBD1 CASSPTGSSYEQYF TGTGCCAGCAGCCCGACAGGGAGCTCCTACGAGCAGTACTTC
TRBJ2-3 TRBV5-8 NA TRBD2 CASSLGGWGGRPPDF TGTGCCAGCAGCTTGGGAGGATGGGGGGGTAGACCCCCGGATTTT
TRBJ2-2 TRBV5-5 NA NA CASSNLFLGGRTGELFF TGTGCCAGCAGCAACCTTTTTTTGGGAGGTAGGACCGGGGAGCTGTTTTTT
TRBJ1-3 TRBV5-4 NA NA CASSLTASGNTIYF TGTGCCAGCAGCTTGACAGCCTCTGGAAACACCATATATTTT